This TCR beta chain was identified during a study of cytomegalovirus exposure and HLA in healthy donors. Study results and caveats: Judged likely to be a sequencing artifact was a cluster of highly shared sequence variants. The study put 160 or so TCR beta chains on its list as cytomegalovirus-associated.

CDR3 length equals 16 residues. Trimming removed 5 bases from V and 4 bases from J; junction bases left unmatched: 9. Germline CDR1 and CDR2: PRHDT and FYEKMQ (reference sequence). The PCR used 60 Vbeta and 13 Jbeta primers. Profiled with immunoSEQ multiplex PCR; TCRdb holds only in-frame clones, not every one. This sample yields roughly 200,000 clones, of which 70% to 85% are seen a single time; around 2.9% belongs to the top ten. Regarding this clone: No antigen is known for it.

Sequencing was carried out using PBMCs. V and J are TRBV13 and TRBJ2-5; 11 nucleotides align to TRBD1. The TCR originated in a woman aged 55-70 years in good health and CMV-seropositive. CDR3 sequence: CASSPRPGTGGETQYF. In DNA form, the CDR3 reads TGTGCCAGCAGCCCCAGACCCGGGACAGGGGGAGAGACCCAGTACTTC.